This record concerns one T cell receptor beta chain sequence. V was cut by 2 bases and J by 14 bases, with 26 bases left in between. CDR1 and CDR2 from the germline V gene are SGHDT and YYEEEE. CDR3 length: 16 amino acids. This record comes from a study of shared T cell receptors in the human thymus. TCRdb's table, derived via immunoSEQ multiplex PCR, lists solely in-frame clones and lacks some. The profile covers hundreds of thousands of clones, with more than 70% appearing a single time and more than 0.009% taken by the ten largest. These same records also appear under a second study, on human thymus T cells. From that report: Corrective surgery for congenital heart defects was being performed on the healthy Finnish infants who were the donors. Resections removed during corrective heart surgery provided the thymus tissue used. The authors found apparently biased V and J gene usage in thymic and blood repertoires. Related reports documented highly overlapping thymic repertoires among unrelated individuals.

The sequenced sample was thymocytes. The chain employs TRBV5-6 and TRBJ2-1; D possibly corresponds to TRBD1 (6 bases). The receptor was derived from a boy in the first two years of life with a congenital heart defect. This chain's CDR3 is CASSFMSGDRYGFKFF. As DNA, the CDR3 is TGTGCCAGCAGCTTTATGTCCGGAGACAGGTACGGTTTTAAGTTCTTC.